Listed here is a single TCR beta chain. Antigen: not known. For the TCR beta CDR3, multiplex PCR with 32 V and 13 J primers performed the amplification. TCRdb passed the multiplex PCR reads through MiXCR, listing each CDR3 protein once. The sample has 9,500 to 11,000 distinct CDR3 sequences; 26% are singletons. The data were obtained in a study of immune heterogeneity within non-small cell lung tumors. As for the study in general: Classification of the tumors gave several squamous cell carcinomas, fewer than 12 non-squamous carcinomas and 1 not otherwise specified. Findings of the study overall: Some T-cell receptor beta clonotypes occurred at high frequency. These high-frequency clonotypes were largely distinct between individual patients. Within a patient, dominant CDR3 beta clonotypes were shared across sites, though different locations had unique frequent clones.

Bulk tumor genomic DNA (around 600 ng per sample) served as template. Several spatially distant biopsies were obtained per primary tumor intraoperatively. Each patient presented with untreated, newly diagnosed non-small cell lung cancer and received curative surgery. It was newly diagnosed non-small cell lung cancer patients having surgery with curative intent who served as donors. Germline V CDR1 and CDR2: LNHDA, SQIVND (reference sequence). There are 14 residues in the CDR3. Trimming at V came to 6 bases and at J to 4 bases, leaving 7 bases not matched to a gene. The sequence came from a woman aged 45-59 years with non-small cell lung cancer. The specimen sequenced was lung tumor tissue. This chain uses TRBV19 with TRBJ2-5; TRBD2 aligns across 8 bases. CDR3 sequence reads: CASRPRAGGETQYF. CDR3 coding DNA: TGTGCCAGTAGACCCCGGGCGGGGGGAGAGACCCAGTACTTC.